The present entry profiles one TCR beta chain with its context. Its specificity is unknown. The data stem from a study of CD8 T cells in ankylosing spondylitis. Overall study results and limits: Characteristic, it appeared, of ankylosing spondylitis blood was a TCR beta motif of eight highly homologous variants. Disease-linked clones were found to be CD8+ and relatively rare in peripheral blood. Disease-linked clones were reportedly significantly enriched in matched ankylosing spondylitis synovial fluid. Some motif variants were previously reported in reactive arthritis synovial fluid and blood.

The germline V gene encodes CDR1 SGHAT and CDR2 FQNNGV. The length of the CDR3 is 19 residues. V lost 2 bases and J lost 4; bases outside the gene matches: 11. It was by quantitative 5'-RACE with molecular barcodes that TCR beta libraries were made. TCRdb independently ran MiXCR on the 5' RACE reads; one entry per CDR3 protein. This table has approximately 540,000 distinct CDR3 sequences, more than 9.5% appearing once. This TCR was recovered from a male donor with ankylosing spondylitis. The sequencing input was blood, either unsorted or a sorted T cell fraction (not recorded which). V and J are TRBV11-2 and TRBJ2-1; TRBD2 matches 13 bases. For the CDR3, the DNA is TGTGCCAGCAGCTTATACCCCGGGACTAGCGGGATCGGGTACAATGAGCAGTTCTTC. Translating it yields CASSLYPGTSGIGYNEQFF.